This is a list of T cell receptor beta chains from one sample in a study of T cells in Graves' hyperthyroidism and ophthalmopathy. MiXCR, applied by TCRdb to the multiplex PCR reads, yields one record per CDR3 protein. The table has about 480,000 distinct CDR3 sequences, under 15% seen once. The specimen was blood. Receptors originate from a woman aged 18-29 years with Graves' hyperthyroidism. Each CDR3 is given with its conserved first and last residue. Each record gives: D gene, CDR3 length, clone size, J gene, V gene, CDR3 protein, CDR3 DNA. D genes are given only for firm matches. For some rows the clone size is stated as once, few or many, or as a class when expanded; others skip it.

>TRBD1|16|many|TRBJ1-2|TRBV12-5
CASGWAGTAGNYGYTF
TGTGCTAGTGGCTGGGCCGGGACAGCGGGAAACTATGGCTACACCTTC
>.|14|few|TRBJ2-7|TRBV11-2
CASSGDGSSYEQYF
TGTGCCAGCAGCGGGGACGGTTCTTCCTACGAGCAGTACTTC
>.|16|.|TRBJ1-4|TRBV5-6
CASSFVSGSRGEKLFF
TGTGCCAGCAGCTTTGTGTCCGGGTCCCGAGGGGAAAAACTGTTTTTT
>TRBD2|16|many|TRBJ2-3|TRBV5-1
CASSLDPGLVSDTQYF
TGCGCCAGCAGCTTGGACCCCGGACTAGTTTCGGATACGCAGTATTTT
>.|17|many|TRBJ2-1|TRBV18
CASSPLEGGTAYNEQFF
TGTGCCAGCTCACCCTTGGAGGGCGGGACGGCCTACAATGAGCAGTTCTTC
>.|15|many|TRBJ1-1|TRBV10-3
CAISEFGGQNTEAFF
TGTGCCATCAGTGAGTTCGGGGGGCAGAACACTGAAGCTTTCTTT
>.|13|.|TRBJ2-3|TRBV29-1
CSVEGLSTDTQYF
TGCAGCGTTGAGGGACTCAGCACAGATACGCAGTATTTT
>.|15|many|TRBJ1-1|TRBV12-3/TRBV12-4
CASSSRLAWDTEAFF
TGTGCCAGCAGTTCCCGTCTAGCCTGGGACACTGAAGCTTTCTTT
>.|13|few|TRBJ2-5|TRBV6-1
CASGLTNQETQYF
TGTGCCAGCGGGCTGACGAACCAGGAGACCCAGTACTTC
>.|15|many|TRBJ1-5|TRBV12-3/TRBV12-4
CASSLGRGAGQPQHF
TGTGCCAGCAGTTTAGGACGGGGGGCAGGTCAGCCCCAGCATTTT
>.|15|many|TRBJ1-1|TRBV12-3/TRBV12-4
CASSLQDMAGTEAFF
TGTGCCAGCAGTTTACAGGATATGGCGGGCACTGAAGCTTTCTTT
>.|15|few|TRBJ2-2|TRBV7-9
CASSPTRENTGELFF
TGTGCCAGCAGCCCTACTAGGGAGAACACCGGGGAGCTGTTTTTT
>TRBD1|15|many|TRBJ1-4|TRBV12-3/TRBV12-4
CASTPATGGIEKLFF
TGTGCCAGCACCCCAGCGACAGGGGGTATTGAAAAACTGTTTTTT
>.|16|few|TRBJ1-1|TRBV12-3/TRBV12-4
CASSLGLGESSTEAFF
TGTGCCAGCAGTTTAGGCCTCGGGGAATCGAGTACTGAAGCTTTCTTT
>TRBD2|14|.|TRBJ2-7|TRBV20-1
CNAGTSGRSYEQYF
TGCAATGCTGGGACTAGCGGGCGATCCTACGAGCAGTACTTC
>.|12|.|TRBJ2-5|TRBV6-1
CASRVRQGTQYF
TGTGCCAGCAGAGTCCGGCAAGGGACCCAGTACTTC
>.|14|few|TRBJ1-1|TRBV10-1
CASSPGRWNTEAFF
TGCGCCAGCAGCCCCGGACGGTGGAACACTGAAGCTTTCTTT
>.|16|few|TRBJ1-5|TRBV11-2
CASSLTGGRSNQPQHF
TGTGCCAGCAGCTTAACGGGGGGGCGTAGCAATCAGCCCCAGCATTTT
>TRBD2|12|many|TRBJ2-1|TRBV5-1
CASSFTSGEQFF
TGCGCCAGCAGCTTTACTAGCGGTGAGCAGTTCTTC
>TRBD2|16|few|TRBJ2-2|TRBV3-1
CASRKGREKNTGELFF
TGTGCCAGCAGAAAAGGGCGGGAGAAGAACACCGGGGAGCTGTTTTTT
>TRBD1|15|many|TRBJ2-7|TRBV5-1
CASSLDGQEPYEQYF
TGCGCCAGCAGCTTGGACGGACAGGAACCCTACGAGCAGTACTTC
>.|12|many|TRBJ1-1|TRBV5-1
CASSLGNAEAFF
TGCGCCAGCAGCTTGGGAAACGCTGAAGCTTTCTTT
>.|12|few|TRBJ2-2|TRBV6-1
CASRGTSGELFF
TGTGCCAGCAGGGGGACGTCCGGGGAGCTGTTTTTT
>.|13|few|TRBJ2-2|TRBV29-1
CSVPDGSTGELFF
TGCAGCGTTCCGGACGGTTCTACCGGGGAGCTGTTTTTT
>.|15|few|TRBJ2-7|TRBV4-1
CASSPYTDGDYEQYF
TGCGCCAGCAGCCCATACACGGACGGGGACTACGAGCAGTACTTC
>.|16|many|TRBJ2-3|TRBV3-1
CASSQDFALEGDTQYF
TGTGCCAGCAGCCAAGATTTCGCCCTAGAGGGAGATACGCAGTATTTT
>TRBD2|15|few|TRBJ2-1|TRBV20-1
CSARDTSGRLHEQFF
TGCAGTGCTAGAGATACTAGCGGGAGGTTGCATGAGCAGTTCTTC
>.|15|many|TRBJ2-3|TRBV9
CASSSLGRGTDTQYF
TGTGCCAGCAGCTCCCTCGGACGGGGCACAGATACGCAGTATTTT
>.|15|.|TRBJ2-7|TRBV12-3/TRBV12-4
CASGRTSGERNEQYF
TGTGCCAGTGGAAGGACGTCAGGGGAAAGGAACGAGCAGTACTTC
>TRBD1|18|many|TRBJ2-6|TRBV19
CASSIRGQSLSGANVLTF
TGTGCCAGTAGTATCAGGGGACAGTCCCTGTCTGGGGCCAACGTCCTGACTTTC
>.|13|many|TRBJ2-5|TRBV6-1
CASSDTGQETQYF
TGTGCCAGCAGTGATACAGGGCAAGAGACCCAGTACTTC
>.|14|many|TRBJ1-2|TRBV11-1
CASSAGRPNYGYTF
TGTGCCAGCAGCGCCGGGCGCCCTAACTATGGCTACACCTTC
>TRBD1|12|many|TRBJ2-4|TRBV30
CAWGTGENIQYF
TGTGCCTGGGGTACAGGGGAAAACATTCAGTACTTC
>TRBD1|15|many|TRBJ1-2|TRBV12-3/TRBV12-4
CASSRWDRGGYGYTF
TGTGCCAGCAGTCGTTGGGACAGGGGGGGCTATGGCTACACCTTC
>TRBD1|16|many|TRBJ1-1|TRBV19
CASSRTGVLGVTEAFF
TGTGCCAGTAGTAGGACAGGGGTTCTAGGCGTCACTGAAGCTTTCTTT
>.|17|few|TRBJ1-5|TRBV5-8
CASSWGDGRYSNQPQHF
TGTGCCAGCAGCTGGGGGGACGGGCGGTATAGCAATCAGCCCCAGCATTTT
>TRBD2|20|many|TRBJ2-1|TRBV20-1
CSAEQTSGRVTLFSYNEQFF
TGCAGTGCCGAGCAAACTAGCGGGAGGGTGACACTCTTCTCCTACAATGAGCAGTTCTTC
>.|12|many|TRBJ1-2|TRBV7-8
CASSLAGEGYTF
TGTGCCAGCAGCTTAGCGGGGGAAGGCTACACCTTC
>TRBD2|19|.|TRBJ2-1|TRBV4-1
CASSQDDSRPSGRVDEQFF
TGCGCCAGCAGCCAAGATGATAGCAGACCGAGCGGGAGGGTTGATGAGCAGTTCTTC
>TRBD1|16|many|TRBJ2-3|TRBV7-7
CASSPIGDRGRDTQYF
TGTGCCAGCAGCCCAATAGGGGACAGGGGGAGGGATACGCAGTATTTT
>.|16|many|TRBJ2-5|TRBV24-1
CATSAPRGRAQQTQYF
TGTGCCACCAGCGCTCCCCGGGGCAGGGCGCAACAGACCCAGTACTTC
>.|13|many|TRBJ2-5|TRBV5-1
CASSPYWSETQYF
TGCGCCAGCAGTCCTTACTGGTCGGAGACCCAGTACTTC
>.|16|.|TRBJ2-7|TRBV11-3
CASSPLGGGVLREQYF
TGTGCCAGCAGCCCCTTAGGGGGGGGCGTCCTGAGAGAGCAGTACTTC
>TRBD1|15|many|TRBJ1-1|TRBV20-1
CSAYDRALTGTEAFF
TGCAGTGCCTACGACAGGGCTCTCACGGGGACTGAAGCTTTCTTT
>TRBD1|12|many|TRBJ1-5|TRBV29-1
CSARDRGGPQHF
TGCAGCGCCCGGGACAGGGGTGGGCCCCAGCATTTT
>TRBD2|21|many|TRBJ2-1|TRBV30
CAWSVRGKAASGRQTTDEQFF
TGTGCCTGGAGTGTACGGGGGAAGGCGGCTAGCGGGAGGCAAACCACTGATGAGCAGTTCTTC
>TRBD1|14|many|TRBJ1-5|TRBV20-1
CSARFGQVDQPQHF
TGCAGTGCTAGATTTGGACAGGTTGACCAGCCCCAGCATTTT
>TRBD1|14|once|TRBJ1-1|TRBV12-3/TRBV12-4
CASSSLQGMTEAFF
TGTGCCAGCAGCTCGCTACAGGGGATGACTGAAGCTTTCTTT
>.|17|.|TRBJ2-3|TRBV20-1
CSARDRRVVEVGDTQYF
TGCAGTGCTAGAGATCGGAGAGTAGTTGAGGTGGGGGATACGCAGTATTTT
>TRBD1|13|.|TRBJ2-5|TRBV29-1
CSVVGQNQETQYF
TGCAGCGTTGTGGGACAGAACCAAGAGACCCAGTACTTC
>TRBD2|16|few|TRBJ2-7|TRBV7-9
CASSLGPSGSGYEQYF
TGTGCCAGCAGCTTAGGACCTAGCGGGAGCGGGTACGAGCAGTACTTC
>.|18|few|TRBJ2-1|TRBV19
CATMGMMFGSGTRSRKFF
.
>TRBD2|15|few|TRBJ2-1|TRBV6-1
CASSPRTSGKNEQFF
TGTGCCAGCAGTCCCCGGACTAGCGGGAAAAATGAGCAGTTCTTC
>.|14|many|TRBJ2-1|TRBV5-1
CASSLDSVGNEQFF
TGCGCCAGCAGCTTGGACTCCGTGGGGAATGAGCAGTTCTTC
>.|13|many|TRBJ1-2|TRBV2
CASREVTLRGYTF
TGTGCCAGCAGAGAGGTCACACTTAGGGGCTACACCTTC
>TRBD2|18|few|TRBJ2-1|TRBV5-6
CASSSTALKRGNYNEQFF
TGTGCCAGCAGCTCGACCGCTCTAAAGCGGGGGAACTACAATGAGCAGTTCTTC
>.|14|.|TRBJ1-6|TRBV3-1
CASSPSAGNSPLHF
TGTGCCAGCAGCCCCTCCGCAGGGAATTCACCCCTCCACTTT
>TRBD1|15|few|TRBJ1-2|TRBV6-5
CASSYAGQGVYGYTF
TGTGCCAGCAGTTACGCGGGACAGGGGGTCTATGGCTACACCTTC
>.|13|many|TRBJ2-1|TRBV4-1
CASSQLGANEQFF
TGCGCCAGCAGCCAACTTGGGGCCAATGAGCAGTTCTTC